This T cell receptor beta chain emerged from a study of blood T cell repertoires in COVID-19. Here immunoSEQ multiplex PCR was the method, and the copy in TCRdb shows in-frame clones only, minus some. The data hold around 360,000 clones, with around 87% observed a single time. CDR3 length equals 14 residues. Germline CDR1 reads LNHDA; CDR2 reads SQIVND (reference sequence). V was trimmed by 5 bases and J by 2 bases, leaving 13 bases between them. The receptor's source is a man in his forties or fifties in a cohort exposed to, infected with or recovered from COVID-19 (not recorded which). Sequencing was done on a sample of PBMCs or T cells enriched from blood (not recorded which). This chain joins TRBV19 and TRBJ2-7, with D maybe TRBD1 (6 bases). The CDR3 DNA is TGTGCCAGTAGTCTTACAGGGCCAACCTACGAGCAGTACTTC. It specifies CASSLTGPTYEQYF.